The entry below describes one T cell receptor beta chain. Its matching antigen is unknown. Measured with immunoSEQ multiplex PCR; TCRdb has only the in-frame clones, and not every one. Of some 150,000 clones listed, roughly 88% are singletons. The data were taken from a study of T cell responses to AZD1222 COVID-19 vaccine. The germline gives CDR1 KGHSH, CDR2 LQKENI. This CDR3 is built from 17 residues. Trimming shortened V by 3 bases and J by 0 bases, and 14 bases separated the two germline ends. Regarding the study as a whole: Repertoires in all cases were sampled only once the peak T cell response had passed. Clonal diversity was possibly underestimated, and white British individuals and females predominated among donors. Nearly half of spike-specific TCRs reportedly go after variant regions that carry no mutations.

The chain is built from TRBV18 and TRBJ2-2; weak D call: TRBD1 (6 bases). The source material was peripheral blood, sampled on day 0 of MenACWY control vaccination. This TCR was sampled from an adult in good health. The CDR3 sequence: CASSPYETGANTGELFF. The CDR3 nucleotides read TGTGCCAGCTCACCCTATGAGACAGGCGCGAACACCGGGGAGCTGTTTTTT.